A single sample gave rise to the 11 T cell receptor beta chains below, sequenced in a study of CD8+ T cells in alopecia areata. Treatment denoted: oral pan-JAK inhibitor, 5-10 mg twice daily. In each case, RNA was isolated and then reverse transcribed into cDNA as the sequencing template. Profiled with immunoSEQ multiplex PCR; TCRdb holds only in-frame clones, not every one. The sample shows 100,000 to 120,000 clones, 56% of them seen only once. The sample was CD4+ T cells sorted from blood, taken at week 24, from a patient treated with tofacitinib. These receptor sequences come from a human donor with alopecia areata.

This clone occurred a few times. The genes are TRBV10-3 and TRBJ1-2; the match to TRBD1 covers 9 bases. The CDR3 loop spans 14 amino acids. CDR1 and CDR2 from the germline V gene are ENHRY and SYGVKD. The V gene end was trimmed by 4 bases and the J gene end by 4 bases; junction bases not matched to a gene: 4. The CDR3 here is CAISGTGGSYGYTF. For the CDR3, the DNA is TGTGCCATCAGTGGTACAGGGGGCAGCTATGGCTACACCTTC.

This rearrangement joins TRBV7-9 to TRBJ1-1, with a tentative D call TRBD1 (5 bases). CDR1 and CDR2 from the germline V gene are SEHNR and FQNEAQ (reference sequence). This CDR3 is 12 amino acids long. Trimming removed 5 bases at V and 11 bases at J, with 15 bases between. The CDR3 DNA reads as TGTGCCAGCAGCCCGGAGGGGTTGCTGGCTTTCTTT. Its protein product is CASSPEGLLAFF.

The chain carries TRBV29-1 and TRBJ2-5, with 9 bases aligning to TRBD2. This CDR3 region has 13 residues. V lost 3 bases and J lost 5; bases outside the gene matches: 4. Germline lookup yields CDR1 SQVTM and CDR2 ANQGSEA. The CDR3 nucleotides are TGCAGCGTTGAGCGGGGGGGCTTGGAGACCCAGTACTTC. Residues: CSVERGGLETQYF.

The sample holds a few counts of this clone. The chain combines TRBV29-1 with TRBJ1-1, with a weak D call TRBD1 (5 bases). Germline CDR1 reads SQVTM; CDR2 reads ANQGSEA. This CDR3 contains 13 residues. Trimming pared 7 bases from V and 0 bases from J, leaving 12 bases between. The CDR3 DNA reads TGCAGCGCCTTACAGGCCCTGAACACTGAAGCTTTCTTT. This encodes CSALQALNTEAFF.

The V call is TRBV7-6, the J call TRBJ2-7; TRBD2 aligns across 7 bases. The CDR3 is 14 amino acids. V dropped 1 base and J dropped 2; count of bases not matched to a gene: 2. The V gene's germline CDR1 is SGHVS and CDR2 FNYEAQ. The CDR3: CASSLDAGAYEQYF. DNA for the CDR3: TGTGCCAGCAGCTTAGACGCGGGGGCCTACGAGCAGTACTTC.

J is TRBJ2-3 and V is TRBV6-5; D is perhaps TRBD1 or TRBD2 (5 bases each). V was clipped by 0 bases and J by 0 bases, with 10 bases between them. The germline V gene encodes CDR1 MNHEY and CDR2 SVGAGI. The CDR3 is 16 amino acids. The CDR3 loop is CASSYSMGRSTDTQYF. The CDR3, as DNA: TGTGCCAGCAGTTACTCTATGGGACGTAGCACAGATACGCAGTATTTT.

This clone turned up a few times. This rearrangement joins TRBV29-1 to TRBJ1-1; D uncertain. CDR3 size: 12 residues. Trimming removed 6 bases from V and 3 bases from J, with 11 bases in between. CDR1 and CDR2 from the germline V gene are SQVTM and ANQGSEA. CDR3 in DNA: TGCAGCGTAGACTATATCCACACTGAAGCTTTCTTT. Translation gives CSVDYIHTEAFF.

The J gene is TRBJ2-5, the V gene TRBV5-1; D is unclear. CDR3 length: 16 residues. V lost 0 bases to trimming and J lost 5 bases, with 17 bases between them. Germline V gene data show CDR1 as SGHRS and CDR2 as YFSETQ. Here the CDR3 DNA reads TGCGCCAGCAGCTTGGATCAGTCGGGTAGTGGGGAGACCCAGTACTTC. Its protein product is CASSLDQSGSGETQYF.

The rearrangement links TRBV11-2 to TRBJ1-2, with D perhaps matching TRBD1 (5 bases). This CDR3 spans 14 amino acids. Germline V gives CDR1 SGHAT, CDR2 FQNNGV. Trimming took off 4 bases at V and 4 bases at J, with 13 bases between the two ends. CDR3 protein: CASSSSRGSYGYTF. The CDR3 nucleotides read TGTGCCAGCAGCTCGTCCCGGGGCAGCTATGGCTACACCTTC.

CDR3 amino acids: CASSEYGLLNSPLHF. Here the CDR3 DNA reads TGTGCCAGCAGTGAATACGGACTGTTGAATTCACCCCTCCACTTT. This sequence joins TRBV25-1 and TRBJ1-6; D unclear. CDR3 size: 15 residues. The V end lost 0 bases, the J end lost 7 bases, and 10 bases lay between the germline ends. The V gene's germline CDR1 is MGHDK and CDR2 SYGVNS. The full variable domain, rest sourced from reference TRBV25-1 and TRBJ1-6, is EADIYQTPRYLVIGTGKKITLECSQTMGHDKMYWYQQDPGMELHLIHYSYGVNSTEKGDLSSESTVSRIRTEHFPLTLESARPSHTSQYLCASSEYGLLNSPLHFGNGTRLTVT.

The chain recombines TRBV5-4 with TRBJ2-5, with 10 bases fitting TRBD2. The J segment lost 5 bases and the V segment lost 1 base, leaving 8 bases of the junction unmatched. CDR3 size: 16 residues. The germline V gene encodes CDR1 SGHNT and CDR2 YYREEE (reference sequence). CDR3 sequence (DNA): TGTGCCAGCAGCTTGCAGTCTAGCGGGGGCTTTGAGACCCAGTACTTC. It translates to CASSLQSSGGFETQYF.